This T cell receptor (beta chain) came from a study of control samples from healthy donors and cancer patients. TCRdb keeps only in-frame clones here, not all; method: immunoSEQ multiplex PCR. The sample holds about 82,000 clones, 87% seen once. CDR3 size: 15 residues. V dropped 2 bases and J dropped 4 bases, with 15 bases sitting between them. Germline lookup yields CDR1 SGHRS and CDR2 YFSETQ. The sequenced sample consisted of blood. The sequence derives from a man between 45 and 60 years old in good health. The chain links TRBV5-1 to TRBJ1-2; D is unclear. As DNA, the CDR3 is TGCGCCAGCAGCTTAGCCGCAGGCAAAATCTATGGCTACACCTTC. Translation: CASSLAAGKIYGYTF.